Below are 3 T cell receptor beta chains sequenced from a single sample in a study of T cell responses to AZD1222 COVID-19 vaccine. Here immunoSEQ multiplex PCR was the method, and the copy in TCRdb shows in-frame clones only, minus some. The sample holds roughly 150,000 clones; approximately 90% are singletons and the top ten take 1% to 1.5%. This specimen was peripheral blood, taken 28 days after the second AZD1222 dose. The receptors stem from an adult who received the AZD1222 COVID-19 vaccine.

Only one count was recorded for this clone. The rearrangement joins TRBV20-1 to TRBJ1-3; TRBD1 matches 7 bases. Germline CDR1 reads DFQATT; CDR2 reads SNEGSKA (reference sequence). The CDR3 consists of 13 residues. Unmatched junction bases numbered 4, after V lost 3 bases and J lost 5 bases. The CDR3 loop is CSASDRVRNTIYF. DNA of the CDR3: TGCAGTGCTAGTGACAGGGTGAGAAACACCATATATTTT.

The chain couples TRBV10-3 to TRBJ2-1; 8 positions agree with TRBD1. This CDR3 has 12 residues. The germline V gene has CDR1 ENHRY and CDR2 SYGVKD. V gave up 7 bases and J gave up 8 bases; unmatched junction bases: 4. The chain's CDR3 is CAITGQGDEQFF. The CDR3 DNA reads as TGTGCCATCACCGGACAGGGCGATGAGCAGTTCTTC.

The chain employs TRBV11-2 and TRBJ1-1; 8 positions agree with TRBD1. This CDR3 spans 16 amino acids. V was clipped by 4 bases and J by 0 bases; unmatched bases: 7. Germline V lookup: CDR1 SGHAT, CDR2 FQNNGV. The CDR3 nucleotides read TGTGCCAGCAGCTCAGGGGGCCTCTCGGTGAACACTGAAGCTTTCTTT. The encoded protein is CASSSGGLSVNTEAFF.